This T cell receptor (beta chain) derives from a study of T cells expressing NK-cell markers. Study in general: TCR beta repertoires came from sorted CD3+CD56+NKG2C+, CD3+CD56+NKG2C- and CD3+CD56-NKG2C+ T cells. Seven sequenced donors out of eight were HCMV-seropositive, one seronegative.

Germline V gene sequence: CDR1 MNHEY, CDR2 SVGEGT. The CDR3 has 15 residues. Study-wide points: The CD3+CD56-NKG2C+ fraction was also led by these clonotypes in a few donors. There remained a lack of clarity about HCMV specificity of expanded NKG2C+ T cell clones.

Details on this clonotype: Its antigen is unknown.

With the 5' RACE reads reprocessed, TCRdb shows one record per CDR3 protein and no DNA. The sample includes tens of thousands of distinct CDR3 sequences. This chain links TRBV6-2 or TRBV6-3 with TRBJ1-5. This clonotype was sampled from a man between 18 and 69 years old in good health. Sequencing was carried out using blood T cells: a sorted CD56 or NKG2C T cell subset, CD4+ or CD8+ T cells, or bulk PBMC T cells (not recorded which). The CDR3 sequence: CASSYGRIGNQPQHF.